This T cell receptor (beta chain) was identified during a study of T cells in Graves' hyperthyroidism and ophthalmopathy. Study details: At the time of initial diagnosis and before any treatment, peripheral blood was collected. Regarding the study as a whole: The model foresaw ophthalmopathy a median roughly 6 months prior to onset.

CDR1 and CDR2 from the germline V gene are LNHDA and SQIVND (reference sequence). The CDR3 sequence is 13 residues long. V lost 3 bases and J lost 4, with 7 bases in between. Comments on this clonotype: Its matching antigen is unknown.

Absent ophthalmopathy progression within 18 months defined stable Graves' hyperthyroidism. PBMCs were derived from 7.5 to 10 ml fresh peripheral blood. Using RNA transcripts as the source, TCR beta CDR3 regions were amplified. Initially, a first-round RT-PCR of the TCR CDR3 employed the HTBI primer set. TCRdb called the multiplex PCR reads again in MiXCR, with one record for every CDR3 protein. The top ten clones hold roughly 10% of a sample with 650,000 to 750,000 distinct CDR3 sequences, around 13% of them seen once. V gene TRBV19 combines with J gene TRBJ2-1, with TRBD1 as a possible D gene (5 bases). This clonotype originated in a young woman with Graves' hyperthyroidism. The material sequenced was blood. CDR3 bases: TGTGCCAGTAGTATCGGACATTACAATGAGCAGTTCTTC. Its translation is CASSIGHYNEQFF.